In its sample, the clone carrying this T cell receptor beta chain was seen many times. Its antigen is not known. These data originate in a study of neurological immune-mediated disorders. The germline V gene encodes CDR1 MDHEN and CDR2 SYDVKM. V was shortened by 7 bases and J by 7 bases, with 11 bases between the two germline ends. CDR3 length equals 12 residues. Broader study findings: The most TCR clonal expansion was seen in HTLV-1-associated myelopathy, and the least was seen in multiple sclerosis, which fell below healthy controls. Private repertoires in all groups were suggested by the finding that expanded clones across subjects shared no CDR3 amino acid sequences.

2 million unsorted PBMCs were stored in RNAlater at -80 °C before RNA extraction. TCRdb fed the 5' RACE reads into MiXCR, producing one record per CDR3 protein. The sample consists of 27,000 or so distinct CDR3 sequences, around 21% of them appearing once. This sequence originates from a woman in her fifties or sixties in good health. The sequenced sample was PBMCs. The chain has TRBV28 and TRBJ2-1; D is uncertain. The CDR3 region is CASMSGKNEQFF. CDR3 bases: TGTGCCAGCATGTCCGGAAAAAATGAGCAGTTCTTC.